The present TCR beta chain was sequenced within a study of identical twins. Template switching added a universal primer site; cDNA carried unique molecular identifiers. TCRdb reprocessed the 5' RACE reads via MiXCR and lists one record per CDR3 protein. The sample has fewer than 250,000 distinct CDR3 sequences, 7.5% seen once. The V gene's germline CDR1 is MGHRA and CDR2 YSYEKL. The V gene lost 4 bases and the J gene lost 4 bases, with 14 bases spanning the gap. The length of the CDR3 is 15 residues. This clonotype has a count of ten or more. These data also formed part of another study, on yellow fever vaccine responses in identical twins.

The receptor comes from a young woman in good health. The sequenced sample was memory (CD45RO+) T cells sorted from blood. The chain joins TRBV4-1 to TRBJ2-1; D unresolved. The CDR3 nucleotides are TGCGCCAGCAGCCCTTTCGACACCCCATACAATGAGCAGTTCTTC. Its translation is CASSPFDTPYNEQFF.